A selection of T cell receptor beta chains follows, all from one sample in a study of T-cell memory formation after mild COVID-19. TCRdb called the 5' RACE reads again in MiXCR, with one record for every CDR3 protein. The sample has 130,000 to 150,000 distinct CDR3 sequences, 6% to 7% seen once. The sequenced material came from PBMCs or a T cell subset sorted from them (not recorded which). The source is an adult woman who had mild COVID-19 (a few samples of this study predate the infection). Cell type and time point are not known. Each CDR3 is given with its conserved first and last residue. The D gene is left open where the match is weak.

.,TRBV4-2,TRBJ2-1,CASSQVSINEQFF
TRBD1,TRBV18,TRBJ1-2,CASSPQGANDYGYTF
.,TRBV29-1,TRBJ1-2,CSVGTRYGYTF
TRBD2,TRBV2,TRBJ2-1,CASSSPRTSGSWNEQFF
TRBD1,TRBV7-2,TRBJ2-1,CASASQPGQGTNEQFF
.,TRBV11-2,TRBJ2-5,CASSSGGVVGKETQYF
TRBD1,TRBV7-9,TRBJ1-2,CASSLLGQGVYGYTF
.,TRBV9,TRBJ2-5,CASSVKGAGETQYF
TRBD1,TRBV18,TRBJ1-1,CASSPTPQGGNTEAFF
.,TRBV25-1,TRBJ2-3,CASTGVVSLGGRLKDTQYF
TRBD2,TRBV3-1,TRBJ2-5,CASSHSSGTSGRETQYF
.,TRBV30,TRBJ2-2,CAWSLGLGELFF
.,TRBV24-1,TRBJ2-4,CATSAGGAGDKNIQYF
.,TRBV15,TRBJ2-2,CATSRVIRQDTGELFF
TRBD1,TRBV7-9,TRBJ2-7,CASSLTGQGKSEQYF
TRBD2,TRBV5-1,TRBJ2-5,CASSLPLAGGQETQYF
.,TRBV5-4,TRBJ1-1,CASSSRLGRLNAEAFF
.,TRBV20-1,TRBJ1-1,CSATRPDTEAFF
TRBD1,TRBV24-1,TRBJ1-5,CATSDSRTGILQPQHF
TRBD2,TRBV7-3,TRBJ2-2,CASRAGGPTGELFF
.,TRBV27,TRBJ1-2,CASSLSWDSYGYTF
TRBD1,TRBV20-1,TRBJ1-2,CSASPGQGGYGYTF
.,TRBV12-3/TRBV12-4,TRBJ2-1,CASSLLWEKQFF
.,TRBV7-2,TRBJ1-2,CASSLATDGADPLEGYTF
TRBD1,TRBV11-2,TRBJ2-7,CASSLGPGTGAYEQYF
TRBD2,TRBV7-9,TRBJ2-7,CASSLTSGSLGEQYF
.,TRBV20-1,TRBJ2-2,CSAIHTNTGELFF
TRBD2,TRBV24-1,TRBJ2-1,CATSDPTSGGAHEQFF
.,TRBV19,TRBJ2-2,CASKGWDRVGELFF
.,TRBV5-1,TRBJ1-1,CASSSGPETWAEAFF
.,TRBV20-1,TRBJ2-4,CSARDRAGKNIQYF
.,TRBV3-1,TRBJ1-2,CASSQLETYGYTF
.,TRBV5-1,TRBJ1-6,CASSLEAAYNSPLHF
TRBD2,TRBV7-9,TRBJ2-3,CAGGLAGGTDTQYF
TRBD1,TRBV5-1,TRBJ2-4,CASSFRGTGNIQYF